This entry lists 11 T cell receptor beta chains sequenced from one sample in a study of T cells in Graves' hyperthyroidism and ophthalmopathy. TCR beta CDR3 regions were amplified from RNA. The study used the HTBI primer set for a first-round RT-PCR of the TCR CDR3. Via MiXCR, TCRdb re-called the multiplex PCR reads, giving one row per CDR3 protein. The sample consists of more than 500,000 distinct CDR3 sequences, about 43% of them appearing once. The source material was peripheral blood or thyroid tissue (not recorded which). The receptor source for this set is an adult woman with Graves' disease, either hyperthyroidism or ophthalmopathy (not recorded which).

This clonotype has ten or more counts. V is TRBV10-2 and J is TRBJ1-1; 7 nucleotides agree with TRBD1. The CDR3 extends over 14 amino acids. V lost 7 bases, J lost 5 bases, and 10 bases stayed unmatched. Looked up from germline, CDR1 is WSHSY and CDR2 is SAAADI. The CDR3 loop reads CASTPTGAVTEAFF. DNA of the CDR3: TGCGCCAGCACACCTACAGGGGCGGTTACTGAAGCTTTCTTT.

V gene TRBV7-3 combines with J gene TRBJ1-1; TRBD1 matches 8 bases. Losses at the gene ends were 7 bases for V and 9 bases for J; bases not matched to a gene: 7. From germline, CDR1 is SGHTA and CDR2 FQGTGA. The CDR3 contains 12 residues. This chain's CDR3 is CASTKQGGQAFF. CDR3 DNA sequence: TGTGCCAGCACCAAACAGGGGGGACAAGCTTTCTTT.

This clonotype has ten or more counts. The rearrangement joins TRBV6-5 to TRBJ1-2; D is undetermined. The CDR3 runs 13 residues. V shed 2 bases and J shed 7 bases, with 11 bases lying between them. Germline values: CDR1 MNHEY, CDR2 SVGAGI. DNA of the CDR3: TGTGCCAGCAGTTACACCGGGGTGACTGGCTACACCTTC. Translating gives CASSYTGVTGYTF.

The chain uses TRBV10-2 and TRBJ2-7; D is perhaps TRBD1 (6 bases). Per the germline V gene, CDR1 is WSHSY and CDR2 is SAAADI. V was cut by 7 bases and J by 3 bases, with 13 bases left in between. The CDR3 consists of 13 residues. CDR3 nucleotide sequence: TGCGCCAGCAATACAGGGAGCCGCTACGAGCAGTACTTC. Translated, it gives CASNTGSRYEQYF.

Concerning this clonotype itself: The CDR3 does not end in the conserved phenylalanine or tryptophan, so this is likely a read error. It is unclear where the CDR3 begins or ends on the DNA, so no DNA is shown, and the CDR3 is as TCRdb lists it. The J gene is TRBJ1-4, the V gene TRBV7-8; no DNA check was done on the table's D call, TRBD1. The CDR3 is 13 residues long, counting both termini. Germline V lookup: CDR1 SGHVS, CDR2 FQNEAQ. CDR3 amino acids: CASSASPRQENNY.

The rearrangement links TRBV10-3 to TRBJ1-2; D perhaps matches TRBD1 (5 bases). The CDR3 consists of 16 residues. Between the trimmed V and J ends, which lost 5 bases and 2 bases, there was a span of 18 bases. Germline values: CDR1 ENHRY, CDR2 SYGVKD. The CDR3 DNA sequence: TGTGCCATCAGTTCCGGGGGACTGGGTTTCAACTATGGCTACACCTTC. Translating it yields CAISSGGLGFNYGYTF.

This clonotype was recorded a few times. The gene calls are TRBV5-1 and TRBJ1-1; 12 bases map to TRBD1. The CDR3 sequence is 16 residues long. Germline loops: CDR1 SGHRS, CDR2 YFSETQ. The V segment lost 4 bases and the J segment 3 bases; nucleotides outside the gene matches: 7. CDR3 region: CASSATGTGGYTEAFF. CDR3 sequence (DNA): TGCGCCAGCAGCGCTACCGGGACAGGGGGCTACACTGAAGCTTTCTTT.

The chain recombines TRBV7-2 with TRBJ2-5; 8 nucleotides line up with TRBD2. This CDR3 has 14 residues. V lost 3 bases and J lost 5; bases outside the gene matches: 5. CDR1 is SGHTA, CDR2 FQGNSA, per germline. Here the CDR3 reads CASSFGGATETQYF. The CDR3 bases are TGTGCCAGCAGCTTCGGGGGGGCGACGGAGACCCAGTACTTC.

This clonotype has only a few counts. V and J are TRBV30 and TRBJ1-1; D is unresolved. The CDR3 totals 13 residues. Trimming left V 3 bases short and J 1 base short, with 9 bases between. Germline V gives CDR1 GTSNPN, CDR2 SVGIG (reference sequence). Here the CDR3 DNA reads TGTGCCTGGAGGCCAGATTGGAACACTGAAGCTTTCTTT. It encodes CAWRPDWNTEAFF.

The CDR3 protein is CAISVGQGNSPLHF. The CDR3 coding sequence is TGTGCCATCAGTGTGGGACAGGGAAATTCACCCCTCCACTTT. The V gene is TRBV10-3, the J gene TRBJ1-6, with 9 bases aligning to TRBD1. The V and J ends lost 4 bases and 7 bases, in that order; junction bases with no gene match: 2. Germline V lookup: CDR1 ENHRY, CDR2 SYGVKD. The CDR3 contains 14 residues.

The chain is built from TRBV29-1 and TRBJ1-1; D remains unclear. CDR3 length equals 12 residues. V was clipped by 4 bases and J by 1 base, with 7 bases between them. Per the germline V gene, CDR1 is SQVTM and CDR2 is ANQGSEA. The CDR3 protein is CSVVGSNTEAFF. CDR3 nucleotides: TGCAGCGTTGTGGGATCGAACACTGAAGCTTTCTTT.